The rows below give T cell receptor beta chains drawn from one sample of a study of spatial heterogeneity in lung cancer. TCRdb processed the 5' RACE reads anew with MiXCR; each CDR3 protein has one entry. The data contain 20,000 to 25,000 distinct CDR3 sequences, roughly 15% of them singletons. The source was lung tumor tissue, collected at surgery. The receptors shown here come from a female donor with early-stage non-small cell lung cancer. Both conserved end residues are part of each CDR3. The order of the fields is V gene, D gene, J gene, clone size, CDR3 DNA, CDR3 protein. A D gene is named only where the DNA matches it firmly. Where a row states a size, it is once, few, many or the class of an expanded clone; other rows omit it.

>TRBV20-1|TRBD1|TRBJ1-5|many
TGCAGTGCTAGAGACGACAGGGCTAATCAGCCCCAGCATTTT
CSARDDRANQPQHF
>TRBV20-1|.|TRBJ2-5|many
TGCAGTGCTACCCAACCGGGGGGGGGACAGCTAGAGACCCAGTACTTC
CSATQPGGGQLETQYF
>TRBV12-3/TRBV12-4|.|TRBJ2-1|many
TGTGCCAGCAGTTTGTCGAGCTCCTACAATGAGCAGTTCTTC
CASSLSSSYNEQFF
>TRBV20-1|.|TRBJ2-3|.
TGCAGTGCTAGTGAGCAGGTTCCCGGCACAGATACGCAGTATTTT
CSASEQVPGTDTQYF
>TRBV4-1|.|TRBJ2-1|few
TGCGCCAGCAGCCAAGATTGGGGGGTCCTAACCAATGAGCAGTTCTTC
CASSQDWGVLTNEQFF
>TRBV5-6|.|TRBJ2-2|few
TGTGCCAGCAGTTTTCCCGGGACCGACACCGGGGAGCTGTTTTTT
CASSFPGTDTGELFF
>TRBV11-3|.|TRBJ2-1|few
TGTGCCAGCAGCTTAGACGGCAGCTCCTACAATGAGCAGTTCTTC
CASSLDGSSYNEQFF
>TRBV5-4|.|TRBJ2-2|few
TGTGCCAGCAGCTTCCGAAGAAACACCGGGGAGCTGTTTTTT
CASSFRRNTGELFF
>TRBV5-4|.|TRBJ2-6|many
TGTGCCAGCAGTTTAGTGGGCTCTGGGGCCAACGTCCTGACTTTC
CASSLVGSGANVLTF
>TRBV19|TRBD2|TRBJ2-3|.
TGTGCCAGTAGCCTGACACCCGGGGGGTTGGATACGCAGTATTTT
CASSLTPGGLDTQYF
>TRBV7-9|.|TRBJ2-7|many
TGTGCCAGCGGACACGGGGACTACGAGCAGTACTTC
CASGHGDYEQYF
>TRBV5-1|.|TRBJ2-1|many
TGCGCCAGCAGCTTCCGCCCTAGCTCCTACAATGAGCAGTTCTTC
CASSFRPSSYNEQFF
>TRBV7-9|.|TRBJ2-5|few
TGTGCCAGCAGCTTAGGAGGGTCGAGGCTAGAGACCCAGTACTTC
CASSLGGSRLETQYF
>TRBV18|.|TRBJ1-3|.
TGTGCCAGCTCACTTGATGCTTCTGGAAACACCATATATTTT
CASSLDASGNTIYF
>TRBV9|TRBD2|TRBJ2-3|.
TGTGCCAGCAGCGTTAGACCCGTAGGGACTAGCGGGGCTAGCACAGATACGCAGTATTTT
CASSVRPVGTSGASTDTQYF
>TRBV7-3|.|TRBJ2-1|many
TGTGCCAGCAGCTTAATGGTTAGCGGTAACAATGAGCAGTTCTTC
CASSLMVSGNNEQFF
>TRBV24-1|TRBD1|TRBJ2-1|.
TGTGCCACCAGTGATTTGCAGGGGGCCGATGAGCAGTTCTTC
CATSDLQGADEQFF
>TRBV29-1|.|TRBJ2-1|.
TGCAGCGTTGGAGCAGGGAACAATGAGCAGTTCTTC
CSVGAGNNEQFF
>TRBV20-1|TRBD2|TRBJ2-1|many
TGCAGTGCTAGGGGCGGGAGCTCCTACAATGAGCAGTTCTTC
CSARGGSSYNEQFF
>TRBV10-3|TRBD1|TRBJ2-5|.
TGTGCCATCAGTGAAGGGGGCGCGAAAGAGACCCAGTACTTC
CAISEGGAKETQYF
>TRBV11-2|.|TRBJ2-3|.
TGTGCCAGCAGCTCGGACGGATTTAGCACAGATACGCAGTATTTT
CASSSDGFSTDTQYF
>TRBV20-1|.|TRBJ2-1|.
TGCAGTGCTAGTGTCAGGGTATCGGTCAATGAGCAGTTCTTC
CSASVRVSVNEQFF
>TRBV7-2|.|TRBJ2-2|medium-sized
TGTGCCAGCAGCTTAGAAGGGGCGGACACCGGGGAGCTGTTTTTT
CASSLEGADTGELFF
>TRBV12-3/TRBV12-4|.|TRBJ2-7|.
TGTGCCAGCAGCAAATTTCCCACCCCCGAGCAGTACTTC
CASSKFPTPEQYF
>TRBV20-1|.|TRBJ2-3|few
TGCAGTGCTCCAACCCGTAGCGGCCCCACAGATACGCAGTATTTT
CSAPTRSGPTDTQYF